A single sample gave rise to the 24 T cell receptor beta chains below, sequenced in a study of PD-1 blockade in mismatch repair-deficient tumors. Sequencing used immunoSEQ multiplex PCR; TCRdb keeps in-frame clones, though not all of them. This sample has fewer than 100,000 clones, with over 75% found just once. Sequenced material: peripheral blood, taken 12 weeks after starting pembrolizumab. Receptors originate from an adult with mismatch repair-deficient cancer.

The chain recombines TRBV27 with TRBJ1-2, with 9 bases that match TRBD1. The trim removed 3 bases at V and 7 bases at J, leaving 6 bases unmatched. The germline gives CDR1 MNHEY, CDR2 SMNVEV (reference sequence). The CDR3 loop spans 14 amino acids. The CDR3: CASSFDRGRGGYTF. As DNA, the CDR3 is TGTGCCAGCAGTTTCGACAGGGGGAGGGGTGGCTACACCTTC.

V is TRBV5-4 and J is TRBJ2-7; 12 bases are shared with TRBD2. The V gene's germline CDR1 is SGHNT and CDR2 YYREEE (reference sequence). The CDR3 sequence is 15 residues long. Trimming took 4 bases from V and 2 from J; bases not matched to a gene: 4. The CDR3 region is CASSLGLAGTYEQYF. The DNA for the CDR3 is TGTGCCAGCAGCCTAGGACTAGCGGGAACCTACGAGCAGTACTTC. The whole variable domain, remainder taken from reference TRBV5-4 and TRBJ2-7, is ETGVTQSPTHLIKTRGQQVTLRCSSQSGHNTVSWYQQALGQGPQFIFQYYREEENGRGNFPPRFSGLQFPNYSSELNVNALELDDSALYLCASSLGLAGTYEQYFGPGTRLTVT.

The chain employs TRBV5-1 and TRBJ2-5; 10 nucleotides agree with TRBD1. Trimming took 4 bases from V and 4 from J; bases not matched to a gene: 16. The CDR3 totals 18 residues. Germline CDR1 and CDR2: SGHRS and YFSETQ. The CDR3 DNA is TGCGCCAGCAGCCCTGAGGGTCTGGCGGGACAGGGGATAGAGACCCAGTACTTC. It yields the protein CASSPEGLAGQGIETQYF. The full variable domain, with the rest looked up from reference TRBV5-1 and TRBJ2-5, is KAGVTQTPRYLIKTRGQQVTLSCSPISGHRSVSWYQQTPGQGLQFLFEYFSETQRNKGNFPGRFSGRQFSNSRSEMNVSTLELGDSALYLCASSPEGLAGQGIETQYFGPGTRLLVL.

The rearrangement uses TRBV18 and TRBJ2-1, with TRBD1 matching over 7 bases. Germline V lookup: CDR1 KGHSH, CDR2 LQKENI. V lost 3 bases and J lost 4; bases outside the gene matches: 6. This CDR3 contains 15 residues. The CDR3 loop reads CASSPRGQKYNEQFF. CDR3 nucleotide sequence: TGTGCCAGCTCACCTAGGGGACAGAAGTACAATGAGCAGTTCTTC.

This rearrangement joins TRBV27 to TRBJ2-7; TRBD1 matches 9 bases. The CDR3 length is 15 residues. With V trimmed by 8 bases and J by 2 bases, 10 bases remained unmatched. Germline CDR1 reads MNHEY; CDR2 reads SMNVEV (reference sequence). Here the CDR3 DNA reads TGTGCCAGCTACCCTCTAGGACAGGGGCCCTACGAGCAGTACTTC. Translated, it gives CASYPLGQGPYEQYF.

V and J are TRBV9 and TRBJ2-4, with D perhaps matching TRBD1 or TRBD2 (5 bases each). Germline values: CDR1 SGDLS, CDR2 YYNGEE. Trimming stripped 4 bases from V and 1 base from J, with 15 bases between. The CDR3 totals 16 residues. Here the CDR3 reads CASSPLAGTAKNIQYF. CDR3 nucleotides: TGTGCCAGCAGCCCCCTAGCAGGGACCGCCAAAAACATTCAGTACTTC.

The V call is TRBV2, the J call TRBJ2-5, with D possibly being TRBD1 or TRBD2 (5 bases each). V was cut by 2 bases and J by 5 bases, with 12 bases left in between. The CDR3 sequence is 14 residues long. From germline, CDR1 is SNHLY and CDR2 FYNNEI. Here the CDR3 DNA reads TGTGCCAGCAGTGAACGGAGAGAGGGGGAGACCCAGTACTTC. This encodes CASSERREGETQYF.

The chain links TRBV19 to TRBJ2-5; 10 bases fit TRBD1. The CDR3 spans 17 residues. CDR1 LNHDA and CDR2 SQIVND come from the germline V gene (reference sequence). J gave up 5 bases and V 3 bases, and 12 bases lay outside the gene matches. The CDR3 DNA follows: TGTGCCAGTAGTATCTTTCGGGGACAGGGGCCGGGGGAGACCCAGTACTTC. The encoded protein is CASSIFRGQGPGETQYF.

V usage is TRBV19 and J usage is TRBJ2-7, with D perhaps being TRBD1 or TRBD2 (5 bases each). The CDR3 length is 15 residues. The V and J ends lost 1 base and 1 base respectively, with 11 bases between them. Germline CDR1 LNHDA, CDR2 SQIVND (reference sequence). DNA for the CDR3: TGTGCCAGTAGTATAGGAGGGGTTGGATCCTACGAGCAGTACTTC. It translates to CASSIGGVGSYEQYF.

This rearrangement joins TRBV6-1 to TRBJ2-1; TRBD2 matches at 7 bases. The CDR3 consists of 12 residues. V dropped 6 bases and J dropped 7; count of bases not matched to a gene: 3. Germline-derived CDR1 and CDR2 are MNHNS and SASEGT. CDR3 amino acids: CASSGLGNEQFF. In nucleotides, the CDR3 is TGTGCCAGCAGCGGACTAGGGAATGAGCAGTTCTTC.

The V and J genes are TRBV5-4 and TRBJ2-4; D is tentatively TRBD1 or TRBD2 (5 bases each). Germline V CDR1 and CDR2: SGHNT, YYREEE (reference sequence). V dropped 5 bases and J dropped 8 bases, with 20 bases sitting between them. The CDR3 consists of 15 residues. This chain's CDR3 is CASSPTGALGDIQYF. The CDR3 nucleotides read TGTGCCAGCAGTCCAACCGGGGCCCTTGGGGACATTCAGTACTTC.

The rearrangement joins TRBV29-1 to TRBJ2-7; 10 bases align to TRBD1. The CDR3 spans 15 residues. Germline trimming cut 6 bases from V and 3 bases from J; bases unmatched to any gene: 11. From germline, CDR1 is SQVTM and CDR2 ANQGSEA. The CDR3 spells CSVAGDRGNLYEQYF. The CDR3 DNA reads as TGCAGCGTAGCAGGGGACAGGGGCAATCTCTACGAGCAGTACTTC.

CDR3 in DNA: TGTGCCAGCAGCGTATCCGGGGCCAACGTCCTGACTTTC. This encodes CASSVSGANVLTF. The rearrangement links TRBV9 to TRBJ2-6; no firm D call. CDR1 is SGDLS, CDR2 YYNGEE, per germline. Deletions cut 1 base from V and 4 bases from J, with 3 bases between. The CDR3 extends over 13 amino acids.

This chain connects TRBV9 to TRBJ1-5, with D uncertain. The V end was cut by 0 bases, the J end by 9 bases, with 13 bases between. This CDR3 comprises 14 residues. CDR1 and CDR2 (germline): SGDLS, YYNGEE. The CDR3 DNA reads TGTGCCAGCAGCGTAGGACCGAGCGACGGGCCCCAGCATTTT. Its translation is CASSVGPSDGPQHF.

The chain is built from TRBV9 and TRBJ2-2, with D perhaps TRBD1 (5 bases). The V gene's germline CDR1 is SGDLS and CDR2 YYNGEE. This CDR3 region has 14 residues. V lost 3 bases and J 8 bases, leaving 14 bases between the germline ends. The CDR3 DNA follows: TGTGCCAGCAGCGCGCAAGGGGTGGGTGGGGAGCTGTTTTTT. Encoded protein: CASSAQGVGGELFF. Together with reference TRBV9 and TRBJ2-2, the CDR3 gives the full variable domain: DSGVTQTPKHLITATGQRVTLRCSPRSGDLSVYWYQQSLDQGLQFLIQYYNGEERAKGNILERFSAQQFPDLHSELNLSSLELGDSALYFCASSAQGVGGELFFGEGSRLTVL.

This clone was recorded only once. The rearrangement links TRBV7-2 to TRBJ2-3, with D tentatively TRBD1 or TRBD2 (6 bases each). This CDR3 spans 14 amino acids. Germline CDR1 reads SGHTA; CDR2 reads FQGNSA. V shed 5 bases and J shed 9 bases, with 18 bases lying between them. The CDR3 reads CASSPSGGGATQYF. In nucleotides, the CDR3 is TGTGCCAGCAGCCCCAGCGGAGGGGGAGCGACGCAGTATTTT.

DNA for the CDR3: TGTGCCAGCAGACCCGGACAGGCCACTAACTATGGCTACACCTTC. It is translated as CASRPGQATNYGYTF. This chain joins TRBV6-5 and TRBJ1-2; 7 bases line up with TRBD1. V trimming: 6 bases; J trimming: 0 bases; junction bases outside the gene matches: 7. The CDR3 contains 15 residues. Germline V gene lookup returns CDR1 MNHEY and CDR2 SVGAGI.

V gene TRBV7-2 combines with J gene TRBJ2-7; 12 nucleotides line up with TRBD2. The CDR3 has 19 amino acids. CDR1 is SGHTA and CDR2 is FQGNSA in the germline V gene. With V trimmed by 5 bases and J by 2 bases, 16 bases remained unmatched. The CDR3 DNA reads as TGTGCCAGCAGCAAACATATTAGCGGACTAGCGGGGAGAGCCTACGAGCAGTACTTC. Residues: CASSKHISGLAGRAYEQYF.

This clone occurred a few times. CDR3 in amino acids: CASSWLDYEQYF. The CDR3 DNA reads TGTGCCAGCAGCTGGCTAGACTACGAGCAGTACTTC. The chain uses TRBV7-9 and TRBJ2-7; D call uncertain. The germline V and J ends were trimmed by 4 bases and 3 bases, with 7 bases remaining between them. CDR1 is SEHNR and CDR2 is FQNEAQ in the germline V gene (reference sequence). The CDR3 spans 12 residues.

The chain combines TRBV19 with TRBJ2-2; TRBD2 matches at 7 bases. The CDR3 consists of 15 residues. V dropped 3 bases and J dropped 1; count of bases not matched to a gene: 2. Per germline, CDR1 LNHDA and CDR2 SQIVND (reference sequence). The CDR3 coding sequence is TGTGCCAGTAGTATGTGGGGGGGGAACACCGGGGAGCTGTTTTTT. Translation: CASSMWGGNTGELFF.

The V gene is TRBV29-1, the J gene TRBJ1-3; D call uncertain. From germline, CDR1 is SQVTM and CDR2 ANQGSEA. Deletions cut 4 bases from V and 0 bases from J, with 7 bases between. The length of the CDR3 is 13 residues. The CDR3: CSVVYSSGNTIYF. The DNA for the CDR3 is TGCAGCGTTGTTTACAGCTCTGGAAACACCATATATTTT.

The CDR3: CAWTNSDSNQPQHF. The CDR3 DNA follows: TGTGCCTGGACCAACAGCGATAGCAATCAGCCCCAGCATTTT. The chain recombines TRBV30 with TRBJ1-5, with D unclear. The CDR3 length is 14 residues. Trimming left V 4 bases short and J 0 bases short, with 10 bases between. Germline V gives CDR1 GTSNPN, CDR2 SVGIG (reference sequence).

The chain links TRBV7-2 to TRBJ2-7; 13 nucleotides agree with TRBD2. The junction had 4 bases not matched to a gene; V was cut back by 5 bases and J by 3 bases. The CDR3 length is 15 residues. The germline gives CDR1 SGHTA, CDR2 FQGNSA. DNA for the CDR3: TGTGCCAGCAGCCCCAGGACTAGCGGGAGCTACGAGCAGTACTTC. Its protein product is CASSPRTSGSYEQYF.

The V call is TRBV2, the J call TRBJ2-7; 11 bases line up with TRBD1. The V and J ends lost 8 bases and 5 bases, in that order; junction bases with no gene match: 5. There are 13 residues in the CDR3. Germline CDR1 SNHLY, CDR2 FYNNEI. The CDR3 DNA is TGTGCCAGCTCACCGGGACAGGGGGACGAGCAGTACTTC. It is translated as CASSPGQGDEQYF.